These 22 T cell receptor beta chains share one sample of origin, sequenced in a study of monozygotic twins with inflammatory bowel disease. TCRdb re-called the 5' RACE reads and catalogs CDR3 proteins one per entry, DNA excluded. Its listing shows 110,000 to 150,000 distinct CDR3 sequences. Sequencing was carried out using blood. Every receptor here comes from a human donor with ulcerative colitis or Crohn's disease, or a healthy co-twin of an affected twin (not recorded which).

The V call is TRBV7-2, the J call TRBJ1-2. From germline, CDR1 is SGHTA and CDR2 FQGNSA. The CDR3 loop spans 14 amino acids. CDR3 amino acids: CASSLSRTNYGYTF.

This sequence joins TRBV25-1 and TRBJ1-1. Germline V CDR1 and CDR2: MGHDK, SYGVNS. This CDR3 is built from 13 residues. The CDR3 sequence: CASASSGWDEAFF.

The chain employs TRBV18 and TRBJ1-4. CDR3 size: 15 residues. From germline, CDR1 is KGHSH and CDR2 LQKENI. CDR3 sequence reads: CASSPPELINEKLFF. Complete variable domain (other parts from reference TRBV18 and TRBJ1-4): NAGVMQNPRHLVRRRGQEARLRCSPMKGHSHVYWYRQLPEEGLKFMVYLQKENIIDESGMPKERFSAEFPKEGPSILRIQQVVRGDSAAYFCASSPPELINEKLFFGSGTQLSVL.

The J gene is TRBJ2-7, the V gene TRBV2. This CDR3 is built from 13 residues. Per the germline V gene, CDR1 is SNHLY and CDR2 is FYNNEI. CDR3 amino acids: CASSENGDYEQYF.

The genes are TRBV5-1 and TRBJ2-2; TCRdb proposes TRBD1, but this gene call is untestable without DNA. This CDR3 is built from 15 residues. Germline V CDR1 and CDR2: SGHRS, YFSETQ. The CDR3 sequence: CASSLATGNTGELFF.

The chain links TRBV29-1 to TRBJ2-2; as DNA is missing, the TRBD2 call by TCRdb cannot be tested. In germline, CDR1 is SQVTM, CDR2 ANQGSEA. The CDR3 runs 14 residues. The CDR3 sequence: CSVGLLSNTGELFF.

This chain connects TRBV6-2 or TRBV6-3 to TRBJ2-3. The CDR3 contains 12 residues. Germline CDR1 is MNHEY and CDR2 is SVGEGT. CDR3 protein: CASRPHPDTQYF.

The J gene is TRBJ2-7, the V gene TRBV20-1; TCRdb's D call of TRBD2 is untestable without DNA. This CDR3 is 17 amino acids long. Germline assignment: CDR1 DFQATT and CDR2 SNEGSKA (reference sequence). The chain's CDR3 is CSSRFRDSPTAGYEQYF.

This rearrangement joins TRBV15 to TRBJ2-2. CDR1 is LNHNV and CDR2 is YYDKDF in the germline V gene (reference sequence). The CDR3 runs 15 residues. CDR3 protein: CATSNPKSNTGELFF.

CDR3 residues: CASSLGGRDSEYF. V usage is TRBV12-3 or TRBV12-4 and J usage is TRBJ2-7; TCRdb's D gene call, TRBD1, goes unchecked for lack of DNA. The CDR3 is made up of 13 amino acids.

V is TRBV5-1 and J is TRBJ1-5. Germline V gives CDR1 SGHRS, CDR2 YFSETQ. The CDR3 totals 16 residues. CDR3 loop: CASSLRPGGGGQPQHF.

The chain employs TRBV10-3 and TRBJ2-1. The CDR3 spans 14 residues. Germline CDR1 is ENHRY and CDR2 is SYGVKD. CDR3 loop: CATRDRSSYNEQFF.

The chain has TRBV6-5 and TRBJ2-1; TCRdb gives TRBD1 as the D gene, but with no DNA this cannot be confirmed. The CDR3 has 15 amino acids. Germline assignment: CDR1 MNHEY and CDR2 SVGAGI. This CDR3 is CASSSGWNEPNEQFF.

The V call is TRBV20-1, the J call TRBJ1-5; no DNA is available, so the TRBD1 call from TCRdb remains unchecked. In germline, CDR1 is DFQATT, CDR2 SNEGSKA (reference sequence). The CDR3 covers 15 residues. The CDR3: CSASTRGYRNQPQHF.

The J gene is TRBJ1-1, the V gene TRBV28; the TCRdb D gene call, TRBD1, has no DNA to confirm it. The CDR3 has 15 residues. CDR1 is MDHEN, CDR2 SYDVKM, per germline. CDR3: CASSAYRDANTEAFF.

CDR3 sequence: CASSSMGSSETQYF. This sequence joins TRBV5-1 and TRBJ2-5; lacking DNA, the TRBD2 call made by TCRdb goes unchecked. The CDR3 is 14 residues long. The V gene's germline CDR1 is SGHRS and CDR2 YFSETQ. Using reference TRBV5-1 and TRBJ2-5 for the parts outside the CDR3, the full variable domain is KAGVTQTPRYLIKTRGQQVTLSCSPISGHRSVSWYQQTPGQGLQFLFEYFSETQRNKGNFPGRFSGRQFSNSRSEMNVSTLELGDSALYLCASSSMGSSETQYFGPGTRLLVL.

J is TRBJ2-7 and V is TRBV7-9; TCRdb's assignment of TRBD1 cannot be checked, as there is no DNA. The germline gives CDR1 SEHNR, CDR2 FQNEAQ (reference sequence). The CDR3 totals 15 residues. CDR3: CASSSSGILSYEQYF.

The chain joins TRBV9 to TRBJ1-1. Germline V CDR1 and CDR2: SGDLS, YYNGEE. This CDR3 has 14 residues. The CDR3 sequence: CASSVEAGFTEAFF.

The J gene is TRBJ2-7, the V gene TRBV6-2 or TRBV6-3; TCRdb lists TRBD2, though no DNA is available to test this call. This CDR3 spans 14 amino acids. Germline-derived CDR1 and CDR2 are MNHEY and SVGEGT. The CDR3 protein is CASSFSGRGYKQYF.

The V call is TRBV20-1, the J call TRBJ2-5; the D call from TCRdb, TRBD1, cannot be confirmed without DNA. CDR3 length: 12 residues. From germline, CDR1 is DFQATT and CDR2 SNEGSKA (reference sequence). CDR3 in amino acids: CSAWDTSETQYF.

The V call is TRBV3-1, the J call TRBJ2-1; without DNA, the TCRdb call of TRBD1 cannot be checked. Germline assignment: CDR1 LGHDT and CDR2 YNNKEL (reference sequence). CDR3 length: 16 residues. CDR3 sequence: CASSQAGPRGRDEQFF.

The J gene is TRBJ2-3, the V gene TRBV24-1. The CDR3 extends over 15 amino acids. Per the germline V gene, CDR1 is KGHDR and CDR2 is SFDVKD. The CDR3 spells CATSDLTKGGDTQYF.